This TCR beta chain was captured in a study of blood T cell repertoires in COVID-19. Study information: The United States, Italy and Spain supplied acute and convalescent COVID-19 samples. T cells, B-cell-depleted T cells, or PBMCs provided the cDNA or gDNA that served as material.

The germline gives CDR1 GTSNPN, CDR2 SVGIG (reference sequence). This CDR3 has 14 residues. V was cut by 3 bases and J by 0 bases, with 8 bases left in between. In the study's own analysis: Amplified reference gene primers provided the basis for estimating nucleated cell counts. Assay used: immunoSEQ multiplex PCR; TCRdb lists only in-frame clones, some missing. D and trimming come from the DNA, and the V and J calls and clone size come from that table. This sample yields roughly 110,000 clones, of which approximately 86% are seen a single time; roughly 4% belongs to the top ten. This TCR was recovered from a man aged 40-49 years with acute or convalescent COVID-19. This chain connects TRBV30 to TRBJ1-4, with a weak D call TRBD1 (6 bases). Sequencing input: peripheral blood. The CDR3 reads CAWSKGATNEKLFF. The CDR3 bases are TGTGCCTGGAGCAAGGGGGCAACTAATGAAAAACTGTTTTTT.